The rows below give T cell receptor beta chains drawn from one sample of a study of T cells after yellow fever vaccination. In TCRdb, the 5' RACE reads were re-called with MiXCR into one record per CDR3 protein. The sample yields about 320,000 distinct CDR3 sequences, 3.5% to 4.5% seen once. The sample consisted of PBMCs, taken 15 days after the yellow fever booster vaccination. These receptors all come from a man younger than 35 who received the YFV17D yellow fever vaccine. The CDR3 runs from the conserved cysteine through the conserved F or W. Each record gives: J gene, V gene, D gene, clone size, CDR3 DNA, CDR3 protein. A D gene is named only where the DNA matches it firmly. A clone size is listed for some rows: how often the clone was seen (once, few, many), or a class if it is expanded.

j_call: TRBJ2-5; v_call: TRBV10-3; d_call: TRBD2; clone_size: many; cdr3_nt: TGTGCCATCAGTGATTCCCCACCGGGGGGGCGAACCTACCAAGAGACCCAGTACTTC; cdr3_aa: CAISDSPPGGRTYQETQYF
j_call: TRBJ1-2; v_call: TRBV20-1; d_call: .; clone_size: .; cdr3_nt: TGCAGTGAGGGGGGCTACACCTTC; cdr3_aa: CSEGGYTF
j_call: TRBJ1-5; v_call: TRBV4-1; d_call: .; clone_size: .; cdr3_nt: TGCGCCAGCAGCCCAAGGGACCATAGCAATCAGCCCCAGCATTTT; cdr3_aa: CASSPRDHSNQPQHF
j_call: TRBJ2-5; v_call: TRBV18; d_call: TRBD1; clone_size: few; cdr3_nt: TGTGCCAGCTCACACCGGGACAGCCAAGAGACCCAGTACTTC; cdr3_aa: CASSHRDSQETQYF
j_call: TRBJ2-6; v_call: TRBV7-9; d_call: TRBD1; clone_size: many; cdr3_nt: TGTGCCAGCAGCCACCCTTGGGACAGGGGGCAGTCTGGGGCCAACGTCCTGACTTTC; cdr3_aa: CASSHPWDRGQSGANVLTF
j_call: TRBJ2-2; v_call: TRBV20-1; d_call: TRBD2; clone_size: .; cdr3_nt: TGCAGTGCCCCGACTAGCGGGGGGGCCTGGGCCGGGGAGCTGTTTTTT; cdr3_aa: CSAPTSGGAWAGELFF
j_call: TRBJ2-3; v_call: TRBV24-1; d_call: TRBD2; clone_size: few; cdr3_nt: TGTGCCACCAGTGATTTAAGCGGGGGCATAGATACGCAGTATTTT; cdr3_aa: CATSDLSGGIDTQYF
j_call: TRBJ1-4; v_call: TRBV7-9; d_call: .; clone_size: .; cdr3_nt: TGTGCCAGCAGCTTAGCCGCCTTCCTCTATGAAAAACTGTTTTTT; cdr3_aa: CASSLAAFLYEKLFF
j_call: TRBJ1-1; v_call: TRBV18; d_call: TRBD1; clone_size: .; cdr3_nt: TGTGCCAGCTCCTCTATCCCGGGACAGATGAACACTGAAGCTTTCTTT; cdr3_aa: CASSSIPGQMNTEAFF
j_call: TRBJ1-1; v_call: TRBV7-8; d_call: .; clone_size: many; cdr3_nt: TGTGCCAGCAGCCAGTGGTCAGTGAACACTGAAGCTTTCTTT; cdr3_aa: CASSQWSVNTEAFF
j_call: TRBJ1-5; v_call: TRBV7-2; d_call: .; clone_size: .; cdr3_nt: TGTGCCAGCAGTCGAGGACTACAGGGCTCCCTACCGCCCCAGCATTTT; cdr3_aa: CASSRGLQGSLPPQHF
j_call: TRBJ1-1; v_call: TRBV5-1; d_call: .; clone_size: .; cdr3_nt: TGCGCCAGCAGTTATGGGTCGGGGCCCAACACTGAAGCTTTCTTT; cdr3_aa: CASSYGSGPNTEAFF
j_call: TRBJ2-1; v_call: TRBV18; d_call: .; clone_size: few; cdr3_nt: TGTGCCAGCTCACCACCGATGGCGAAGAGCTCCTACAATGAGCAGTTCTTC; cdr3_aa: CASSPPMAKSSYNEQFF
j_call: TRBJ1-5; v_call: TRBV4-1; d_call: .; clone_size: few; cdr3_nt: TGCGCCAGCAGCCAACGGGGGTCTGATCAGCCCCAGCATTTT; cdr3_aa: CASSQRGSDQPQHF
j_call: TRBJ2-2; v_call: TRBV7-3; d_call: .; clone_size: few; cdr3_nt: TGTGCCAGCAGCTTACTCGGAGGGGGTCCCGGGGAGCTGTTTTTT; cdr3_aa: CASSLLGGGPGELFF
j_call: TRBJ2-5; v_call: TRBV5-4; d_call: .; clone_size: few; cdr3_nt: TGTGCCAGCAGCCAACCGGCGGAGACCCAGTACTTC; cdr3_aa: CASSQPAETQYF
j_call: TRBJ1-3; v_call: TRBV12-3/TRBV12-4; d_call: .; clone_size: many; cdr3_nt: TGTGCCAGCAGTTTGAATGGGCTTGGAAACACCATATATTTT; cdr3_aa: CASSLNGLGNTIYF
j_call: TRBJ2-1; v_call: TRBV20-1; d_call: TRBD2; clone_size: many; cdr3_nt: TGCAGTGCCCCGACTAGCGGGGGGGCGTGGAATGAGCAGTTCTTC; cdr3_aa: CSAPTSGGAWNEQFF
j_call: TRBJ1-5; v_call: TRBV18; d_call: .; clone_size: few; cdr3_nt: TGTGCCAGCTCACATACGGCAGGGACTGAGGGGGAGCCCCAGCATTTT; cdr3_aa: CASSHTAGTEGEPQHF
j_call: TRBJ2-7; v_call: TRBV12-5; d_call: .; clone_size: .; cdr3_nt: TGTGCTAGTGGTTTGGTACTCTCCGGAAGGGGCCACGAGCAGTACTTC; cdr3_aa: CASGLVLSGRGHEQYF
j_call: TRBJ1-5; v_call: TRBV5-1; d_call: TRBD1; clone_size: many; cdr3_nt: TGCGCCAGCAGCTTGCTGGGACAGGGGGAGCCCCAGCATTTT; cdr3_aa: CASSLLGQGEPQHF
j_call: TRBJ1-1; v_call: TRBV7-2; d_call: .; clone_size: few; cdr3_nt: TGTGCCAGCAGCATAGGGGGGGGAGACACTGAAGCTTTCTTT; cdr3_aa: CASSIGGGDTEAFF
j_call: TRBJ1-1; v_call: TRBV6-2/TRBV6-3; d_call: .; clone_size: many; cdr3_nt: TGTGCCAGCAGTTTTGGCCTTGAAGCTTTCTTT; cdr3_aa: CASSFGLEAFF
j_call: TRBJ1-1; v_call: TRBV13; d_call: .; clone_size: .; cdr3_nt: TGTGCCAGCAGCTTACGACGGGGGAACACTGAAGCTTTCTTT; cdr3_aa: CASSLRRGNTEAFF
j_call: TRBJ2-1; v_call: TRBV5-1; d_call: .; clone_size: many; cdr3_nt: TGCGCCAGCAGCCCGAACCCCGGGAGCTACAATGAGCAGTTCTTC; cdr3_aa: CASSPNPGSYNEQFF
j_call: TRBJ1-4; v_call: TRBV7-9; d_call: .; clone_size: many; cdr3_nt: TGTGCCAGCAGTCCTAACGGGGGTTGGCAAGATGAAAAACTGTTTTTT; cdr3_aa: CASSPNGGWQDEKLFF
j_call: TRBJ1-2; v_call: TRBV27; d_call: .; clone_size: many; cdr3_nt: TGTGCCAGCAGTTTATCAGACAGGCTCGGGAAGGGCTACACCTTC; cdr3_aa: CASSLSDRLGKGYTF
j_call: TRBJ2-5; v_call: TRBV9; d_call: .; clone_size: many; cdr3_nt: TGTGCCAGCAGCCCTGGTGGGCCCCAAGAGACCCAGTACTTC; cdr3_aa: CASSPGGPQETQYF
j_call: TRBJ2-2; v_call: TRBV4-3; d_call: .; clone_size: .; cdr3_nt: TGCGCCAGCAGCCAAGCGCGGGCCCTCGAGCTGTTTTTT; cdr3_aa: CASSQARALELFF
j_call: TRBJ1-2; v_call: TRBV7-9; d_call: TRBD1; clone_size: many; cdr3_nt: TGTGCCAGCAGCTTAGCGACAGGGGGCGGCTACACCTTC; cdr3_aa: CASSLATGGGYTF
j_call: TRBJ2-7; v_call: TRBV6-5; d_call: TRBD1; clone_size: few; cdr3_nt: TGTGCCAGCAGTTACTCTGGACAGGGGGGCTACGAGCAGTACTTC; cdr3_aa: CASSYSGQGGYEQYF
j_call: TRBJ2-7; v_call: TRBV9; d_call: TRBD1; clone_size: many; cdr3_nt: TGTGCCAGCAGCGTCCAGGGGGTCAGCTACGAGCAGTACTTC; cdr3_aa: CASSVQGVSYEQYF
j_call: TRBJ1-1; v_call: TRBV20-1; d_call: .; clone_size: many; cdr3_nt: TGCAGTGCCCGAAGTTTGGGTCTGGACTACACTGAAGCTTTCTTT; cdr3_aa: CSARSLGLDYTEAFF